This entry features one TCR beta chain sequence. This record belongs to a study of blood T cell repertoires in COVID-19. Profiled with immunoSEQ multiplex PCR; TCRdb holds only in-frame clones, not every one. This sample has around 200,000 clones, with around 89% found just once. Cohort 3 recovered donors had two negative PCRs, clearance, or symptom resolution. The TCR was taken from a man aged 25 to 40 who had recovered from COVID-19. Sequencing input: PBMCs or T cells enriched from blood (not recorded which).

The CDR3 sequence is CASGQIGGNTIYF. As DNA, the CDR3 is TGTGCCAGCGGGCAAATAGGAGGAAACACCATATATTTT. This chain links TRBV2 with TRBJ1-3; no firm D call. The germline V gene has CDR1 SNHLY and CDR2 FYNNEI. V dropped 8 bases and J dropped 4 bases, with 12 bases sitting between them. CDR3 length: 13 amino acids. The full variable domain, completed using reference TRBV2 and TRBJ1-3, is EPEVTQTPSHQVTQMGQEVILRCVPISNHLYFYWYRQILGQKVEFLVSFYNNEISEKSEIFDDQFSVERPDGSNFTLKIRSTKLEDSAMYFCASGQIGGNTIYFGEGSWLTVV.